A single sample gave rise to the 32 T cell receptor beta chains below, sequenced in a study of shared clonotypes between healthy human individuals. Libraries were prepared by immunoSEQ multiplex PCR; TCRdb keeps only in-frame clonotypes and omits some of them. The data contain about 2.1 million clones, 90% to 95% of them singletons. As defined, naive CD8 cells were CD45RO-negative and positively selected for CCR7, with terminally differentiated effector memory CD45RA+ cells excluded. Sequenced input: naive CD8+ T cells from PBMCs. The receptors come from a man aged 18-30 years in good health. Some clones in this sample may be carry-over from other donors' samples.

The gene calls are TRBV2 and TRBJ2-5; D may be TRBD1 or TRBD2 (6 bases each). Trimming took off 4 bases at V and 5 bases at J, with 17 bases between the two ends. The germline gives CDR1 SNHLY, CDR2 FYNNEI. This CDR3 region has 15 residues. The CDR3 spells CASSVHRRDKETQYF. CDR3 nucleotide sequence: TGTGCCAGCAGTGTGCACCGGAGGGACAAGGAGACCCAGTACTTC.

The chain has TRBV6-1 and TRBJ1-4; D unclear. Germline values: CDR1 MNHNS, CDR2 SASEGT. The germline V and J ends were trimmed by 1 base and 0 bases, with 6 bases remaining between them. The CDR3 is 15 residues long. DNA for the CDR3: TGTGCCAGCAGTGAAGTATTGACAACTAATGAAAAACTGTTTTTT. This sequence encodes CASSEVLTTNEKLFF.

The chain carries TRBV9 and TRBJ2-7; weak D call: TRBD1 (6 bases). Trimming shortened V by 0 bases and J by 5 bases, and 12 bases separated the two germline ends. Germline CDR1 is SGDLS and CDR2 is YYNGEE. The CDR3 consists of 14 residues. The CDR3 loop reads CASSVGHRVDEQYF. Written as DNA, the CDR3 is TGTGCCAGCAGCGTAGGGCACAGGGTGGACGAGCAGTACTTC.

The chain uses TRBV9 and TRBJ2-1, with no clear D. Trimming took 2 bases from V and 8 from J, leaving 14 bases between them. CDR1 SGDLS and CDR2 YYNGEE come from the germline V gene. This CDR3 has 14 residues. The CDR3 region has the DNA TGTGCCAGCAGCGTGGGATGGCAAAGAGATGAGCAGTTCTTC. This sequence encodes CASSVGWQRDEQFF.

This clone was seen once. The V call is TRBV28, the J call TRBJ2-1, with 7 bases lining up with TRBD1. Per the germline V gene, CDR1 is MDHEN and CDR2 is SYDVKM. V dropped 3 bases and J dropped 11; count of bases not matched to a gene: 16. This CDR3 is built from 16 residues. CDR3 coding DNA: TGTGCCAGCAGTTTTGAGGGGGAAGGACAGGCAAGCAAGCAGTTCTTC. This gives the protein CASSFEGEGQASKQFF.

Remarks on this clone: Other nucleotide sequences from this sample produce the same CDR3. This chain uses TRBV7-9 with TRBJ2-1, with D unclear. V gave up 1 base and J gave up 10 bases, with 8 bases separating them. The CDR3 consists of 12 residues. Germline lookup yields CDR1 SEHNR and CDR2 FQNEAQ (reference sequence). DNA for the CDR3: TGTGCCAGCAGCTTAGGGGGTGGAGAGCAGTTCTTC. Its translation: CASSLGGGEQFF.

A note on this clone: The identical CDR3 is also encoded by other nucleotide sequences in the sample. The V and J genes are TRBV5-1 and TRBJ2-7; D ambiguous. The CDR3 length is 12 residues. Per the germline V gene, CDR1 is SGHRS and CDR2 is YFSETQ. Trimming pared 0 bases from V and 1 base from J, leaving 2 bases between. CDR3 loop: CASSLESYEQYF. The CDR3 DNA reads TGCGCCAGCAGCTTGGAATCCTACGAGCAGTACTTC.

With regard to this clone: The same CDR3 also results from other DNA sequences found in this sample. This rearrangement joins TRBV11-2 to TRBJ2-7; D gene ambiguous. From germline, CDR1 is SGHAT and CDR2 FQNNGV. The CDR3 loop spans 11 amino acids. Trimming removed 5 bases from V and 3 bases from J, with 5 bases in between. The CDR3 sequence is CASSRLYEQYF. For the CDR3, the DNA is TGTGCCAGCAGCCGTCTCTACGAGCAGTACTTC.

The V and J genes are TRBV28 and TRBJ2-3, with TRBD2 matching over 11 bases. The CDR3 has 17 residues. The trim removed 3 bases at V and 1 base at J, leaving 6 bases unmatched. CDR1 MDHEN and CDR2 SYDVKM come from the germline V gene. DNA of the CDR3: TGTGCCAGCAGTTTTGTCGGACTAGCGGGTGGCACAGATACGCAGTATTTT. Amino acids: CASSFVGLAGGTDTQYF.

The V gene is TRBV6-1, the J gene TRBJ1-2; no definite D call. The CDR3 loop spans 11 amino acids. Germline V gene sequence: CDR1 MNHNS, CDR2 SASEGT. The germline V and J ends were trimmed by 11 bases and 5 bases, with 12 bases remaining between them. The CDR3, as DNA: TGTGCCGCGGGTGTGGCGTATGGCTACACCTTC. Protein product: CAAGVAYGYTF.

The chain is built from TRBV2 and TRBJ2-3, with D perhaps matching TRBD2 (6 bases). Germline V gives CDR1 SNHLY, CDR2 FYNNEI. The V end lost 1 base, the J end lost 4 bases, and 21 bases lay between the germline ends. The CDR3 is made up of 18 amino acids. For the CDR3, the DNA is TGTGCCAGCAGTGAAGTGATCGTGGGGGGTCCCCTGTCAGATACGCAGTATTTT. Its protein is CASSEVIVGGPLSDTQYF.

DNA for the CDR3: TGTGCCATCAGTGAGTTGGGACTAGCGGGTACCGGGGAGCTGTTTTTT. Protein product: CAISELGLAGTGELFF. V and J are TRBV10-3 and TRBJ2-2; 12 nucleotides align to TRBD2. The CDR3 consists of 16 residues. Trimming removed 1 base from V and 5 bases from J; junction bases left unmatched: 2. CDR1 is ENHRY, CDR2 SYGVKD, per germline.

The V and J genes are TRBV7-6 and TRBJ2-5; 10 bases are shared with TRBD2. CDR1 and CDR2 from the germline V gene are SGHVS and FNYEAQ. The CDR3 is 15 amino acids. The junction had 8 bases not matched to a gene; V was cut back by 5 bases and J by 5 bases. The CDR3 is CASSVTSGIRETQYF. CDR3 nucleotides: TGTGCCAGCAGCGTTACTAGCGGGATTAGGGAGACCCAGTACTTC.

The chain combines TRBV27 with TRBJ1-1; unclear D gene. The CDR3 sequence is 15 residues long. The germline V gene encodes CDR1 MNHEY and CDR2 SMNVEV (reference sequence). V gave up 5 bases and J gave up 0 bases, with 13 bases separating them. CDR3 DNA sequence: TGTGCCAGCAGTGACCGGGCAGCAATGAACACTGAAGCTTTCTTT. Protein: CASSDRAAMNTEAFF.

This chain joins TRBV7-8 and TRBJ2-2; D not resolved. Trimming took off 5 bases at V and 5 bases at J, with 6 bases between the two ends. This CDR3 comprises 12 residues. In germline, CDR1 is SGHVS, CDR2 FQNEAQ. The chain's CDR3 is CASSPVTGELFF. As DNA, the CDR3 is TGTGCCAGCAGCCCGGTGACCGGGGAGCTGTTTTTT.

The CDR3: CASSVANSIGYTF. Here the CDR3 DNA reads TGTGCCAGCAGCGTAGCTAATAGCATAGGCTACACCTTC. The rearrangement joins TRBV9 to TRBJ1-2; no clear D gene. The V and J ends lost 0 bases and 8 bases respectively, with 11 bases between them. In germline, CDR1 is SGDLS, CDR2 YYNGEE. This CDR3 contains 13 residues.

V usage is TRBV7-9 and J usage is TRBJ2-1, with D hard to call. This CDR3 has 12 residues. V was shortened by 4 bases and J by 9 bases, with 10 bases between the two germline ends. The germline CDR1 and CDR2 sequences are SEHNR and FQNEAQ (reference sequence). CDR3: CASSSPLGEQFF. The CDR3 DNA sequence: TGTGCCAGCAGCTCCCCTTTGGGTGAGCAGTTCTTC.

On this clone itself: The sample holds other DNA sequences that translate to the same CDR3. The chain joins TRBV9 to TRBJ2-2, with D uncertain. The CDR3 totals 12 residues. V lost 1 base to trimming and J lost 5 bases, with 3 bases between them. The germline V gene has CDR1 SGDLS and CDR2 YYNGEE. CDR3 protein: CASSVRTGELFF. In nucleotides, the CDR3 is TGTGCCAGCAGCGTACGGACCGGGGAGCTGTTTTTT.

This rearrangement joins TRBV2 to TRBJ2-7; perhaps D is TRBD1 or TRBD2 (5 bases each). This CDR3 spans 14 amino acids. Trimming removed 3 bases from V and 0 bases from J, with 9 bases in between. CDR1 SNHLY and CDR2 FYNNEI come from the germline V gene. For the CDR3, the DNA is TGTGCCAGCAGTGAGGGGGTGCTCTCCTACGAGCAGTACTTC. This encodes CASSEGVLSYEQYF.

This clone was detected only a few times. The genes are TRBV6-5 and TRBJ2-5; D is possibly TRBD2 (6 bases). V lost 0 bases to trimming and J lost 2 bases, with 10 bases between them. The CDR3 loop spans 15 amino acids. Germline CDR1 is MNHEY and CDR2 is SVGAGI. The CDR3 sequence: CASSYSEGPQETQYF. The CDR3, as DNA: TGTGCCAGCAGTTACTCGGAGGGGCCTCAAGAGACCCAGTACTTC.

The gene calls are TRBV18 and TRBJ2-7; D unclear. V lost 6 bases and J lost 6, with 12 bases in between. CDR1 is KGHSH, CDR2 LQKENI, per germline. The CDR3 is 12 residues long. CDR3 residues: CASSDARSEQYF. As DNA, the CDR3 is TGTGCCAGCTCCGACGCCCGTTCCGAGCAGTACTTC.

The chain is built from TRBV4-1 and TRBJ2-2, with 7 nucleotides matching TRBD2. The germline V gene has CDR1 MGHRA and CDR2 YSYEKL. The CDR3 extends over 15 amino acids. J was trimmed by 7 bases and V by 4 bases; bases with no gene match: 9. This CDR3 is CASSLRGGPVGELFF. The CDR3 DNA is TGCGCCAGCAGCCTAAGGGGAGGGCCGGTCGGGGAGCTGTTTTTT.

The genes are TRBV5-1 and TRBJ1-2; TRBD1 agrees at 7 bases. J lost 2 bases, V lost 4 bases, and 5 bases had no gene match. Germline V gene lookup returns CDR1 SGHRS and CDR2 YFSETQ. This CDR3 is 14 amino acids long. The CDR3 nucleotides are TGCGCCAGCAGCCCTATGGGACAGAACTATGGCTACACCTTC. Translating gives CASSPMGQNYGYTF.

In this sample, this clone turned up once. The rearrangement joins TRBV7-9 to TRBJ2-7, with D possibly being TRBD2 (6 bases). With 5 bases removed from V and 3 bases from J, the gap between germline ends came to 14 bases. CDR1 and CDR2 from the germline V gene are SEHNR and FQNEAQ (reference sequence). The CDR3 contains 14 residues. The CDR3 DNA follows: TGTGCCAGCAGCCCGTGGGGAGGTTACTACGAGCAGTACTTC. Translation gives CASSPWGGYYEQYF.

V and J are TRBV4-3 and TRBJ2-7; D possibly corresponds to TRBD1 (5 bases). The germline CDR1 and CDR2 sequences are LGHNA and YSLEER. The CDR3 sequence is 15 residues long. Deletions cut 4 bases from V and 0 bases from J, with 13 bases between. CDR3 sequence reads: CASSPGHGPSYEQYF. The CDR3 DNA follows: TGCGCCAGCAGCCCTGGACACGGGCCCTCCTACGAGCAGTACTTC.

The gene calls are TRBV7-2 and TRBJ2-7; D is possibly TRBD1 (5 bases). Trimming cost V 3 bases and J 3 bases, with 12 bases left between them. CDR1 SGHTA and CDR2 FQGNSA come from the germline V gene. This CDR3 is built from 14 residues. The CDR3 DNA reads as TGTGCCAGCAGCTTGTTAGGGGAAATCTACGAGCAGTACTTC. It codes for CASSLLGEIYEQYF.

In this sample, this clone turned up once. The chain has TRBV29-1 and TRBJ2-5; tentatively, D is TRBD1 (6 bases). V lost 6 bases and J 2 bases, leaving 13 bases between the germline ends. The germline CDR1 and CDR2 sequences are SQVTM and ANQGSEA. The length of the CDR3 is 13 residues. CDR3 in amino acids: CSVKPGQQETQYF. CDR3 nucleotide sequence: TGCAGCGTGAAACCGGGACAACAAGAGACCCAGTACTTC.

This sequence joins TRBV5-1 and TRBJ2-3, with a tentative D call TRBD2 (6 bases). Per germline, CDR1 SGHRS and CDR2 YFSETQ. Trimming removed 9 bases from V and 2 bases from J, with 16 bases in between. The CDR3 sequence is 14 residues long. The CDR3: CAIKWGETTDTQYF. The CDR3 DNA sequence: TGCGCCATCAAATGGGGGGAGACCACAGATACGCAGTATTTT.

The gene calls are TRBV28 and TRBJ2-1; no reliable D call. The CDR3 totals 17 residues. Germline assignment: CDR1 MDHEN and CDR2 SYDVKM. Deletions cut 1 base from V and 4 bases from J, with 17 bases between. CDR3 region: CASSLYPPTQPYNEQFF. The CDR3 coding sequence is TGTGCCAGCAGTTTATATCCCCCAACCCAACCTTACAATGAGCAGTTCTTC.

V is TRBV28 and J is TRBJ2-7; maybe TRBD2 (7 bases). V shed 6 bases and J shed 3 bases, with 18 bases lying between them. This CDR3 is built from 15 residues. Germline CDR1 is MDHEN and CDR2 is SYDVKM. The chain's CDR3 is CASSLTFGGLYEQYF. Here the CDR3 DNA reads TGTGCCAGCAGCCTTACGTTCGGGGGGCTCTACGAGCAGTACTTC. Filled out from reference TRBV28 and TRBJ2-7, the complete variable domain reads DVKVTQSSRYLVKRTGEKVFLECVQDMDHENMFWYRQDPGLGLRLIYFSYDVKMKEKGDIPEGYSVSREKKERFSLILESASTNQTSMYLCASSLTFGGLYEQYFGPGTRLTVT.

The chain is built from TRBV30 and TRBJ2-1; D call uncertain. V lost 3 bases, J lost 4 bases, and 16 bases lay in between. The CDR3 has 15 residues. Germline loops: CDR1 GTSNPN, CDR2 SVGIG (reference sequence). The CDR3: CAWSVSGLPYNEQFF. The CDR3 region has the DNA TGTGCCTGGAGCGTAAGTGGTCTACCATACAATGAGCAGTTCTTC.

CDR3 nucleotide sequence: TGTGCCAGCAGCGTGAGTTGGGTCAATGAGCAGTTCTTC. Amino acids: CASSVSWVNEQFF. The V call is TRBV9, the J call TRBJ2-1; the D is unclear. Germline V gene sequence: CDR1 SGDLS, CDR2 YYNGEE. V lost 2 bases and J lost 6, with 9 bases in between. The CDR3 length is 13 residues.